This section outlines one TCR beta chain sequence together with its context. V was clipped by 7 bases and J by 7 bases; unmatched bases: 18. This CDR3 has 17 residues. In germline, CDR1 is MNHEY, CDR2 SMNVEV (reference sequence). The data belong to a study of technical replicates of blood from several donors. The repertoire was sequenced with immunoSEQ multiplex PCR; TCRdb's copy has only in-frame clones and lacks some. The sample lists about 76,000 clones, about 91% occurring once. The sample taken for sequencing was T cells isolated from PBMCs. The chain has TRBV27 and TRBJ2-1; 8 bases fit TRBD1. The sequence came from a human donor in good health. Here the CDR3 reads CASITPSPGTGENEQFF. CDR3 DNA: TGTGCCAGCATCACCCCCTCCCCCGGGACAGGTGAGAATGAGCAGTTCTTC.